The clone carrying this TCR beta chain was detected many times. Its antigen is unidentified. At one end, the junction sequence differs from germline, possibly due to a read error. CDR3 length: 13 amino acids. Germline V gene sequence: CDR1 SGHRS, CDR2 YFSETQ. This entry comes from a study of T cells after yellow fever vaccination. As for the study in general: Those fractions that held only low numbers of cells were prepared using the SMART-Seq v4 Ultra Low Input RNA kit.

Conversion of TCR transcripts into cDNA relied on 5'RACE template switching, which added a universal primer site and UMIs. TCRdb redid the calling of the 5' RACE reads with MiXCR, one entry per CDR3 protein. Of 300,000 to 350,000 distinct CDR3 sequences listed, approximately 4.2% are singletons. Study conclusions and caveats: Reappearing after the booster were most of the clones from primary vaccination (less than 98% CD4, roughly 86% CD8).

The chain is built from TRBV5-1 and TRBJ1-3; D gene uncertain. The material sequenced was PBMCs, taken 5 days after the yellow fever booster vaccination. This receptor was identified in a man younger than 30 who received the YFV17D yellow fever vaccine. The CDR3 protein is CASSLDSENTIYF. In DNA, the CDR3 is TGCGCCAGCAGCTTGGATTCTGAAAACACCATATATTTT.